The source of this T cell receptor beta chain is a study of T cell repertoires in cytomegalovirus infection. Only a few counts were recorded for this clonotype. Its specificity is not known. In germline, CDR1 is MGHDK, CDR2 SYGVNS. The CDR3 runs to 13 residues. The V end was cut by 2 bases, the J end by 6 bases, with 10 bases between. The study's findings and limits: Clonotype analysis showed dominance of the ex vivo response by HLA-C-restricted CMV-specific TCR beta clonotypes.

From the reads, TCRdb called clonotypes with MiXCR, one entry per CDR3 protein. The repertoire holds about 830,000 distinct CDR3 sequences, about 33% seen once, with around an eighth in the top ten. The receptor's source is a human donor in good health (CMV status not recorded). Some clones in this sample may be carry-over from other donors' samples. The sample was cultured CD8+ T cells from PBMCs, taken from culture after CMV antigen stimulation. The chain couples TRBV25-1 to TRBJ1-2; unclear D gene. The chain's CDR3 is CASSEGWPNGYTF. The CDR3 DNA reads TGTGCCAGCAGTGAAGGCTGGCCTAATGGCTACACCTTC.